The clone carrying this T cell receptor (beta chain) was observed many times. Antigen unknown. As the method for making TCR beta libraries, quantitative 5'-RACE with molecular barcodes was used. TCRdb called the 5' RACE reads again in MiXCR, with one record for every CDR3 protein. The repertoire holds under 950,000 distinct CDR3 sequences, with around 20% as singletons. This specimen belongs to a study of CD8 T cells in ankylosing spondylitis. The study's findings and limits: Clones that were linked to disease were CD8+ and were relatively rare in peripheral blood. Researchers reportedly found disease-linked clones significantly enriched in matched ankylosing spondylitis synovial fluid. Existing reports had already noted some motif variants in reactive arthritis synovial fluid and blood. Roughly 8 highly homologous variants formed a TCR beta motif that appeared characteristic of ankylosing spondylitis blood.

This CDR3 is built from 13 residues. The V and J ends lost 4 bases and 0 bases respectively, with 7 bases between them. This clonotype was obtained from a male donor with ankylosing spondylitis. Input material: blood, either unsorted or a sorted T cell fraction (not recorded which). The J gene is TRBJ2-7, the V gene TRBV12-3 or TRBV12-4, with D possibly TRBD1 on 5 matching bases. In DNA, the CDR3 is TGTGCCAGCAGTTCCAGGGCCTCCTACGAGCAGTACTTC. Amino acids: CASSSRASYEQYF.